This TCR beta chain came from a study of cytomegalovirus exposure and HLA in healthy donors. As for the study in general: The same platform was used for the roughly 130 validation repertoires and the approximately 670 first-cohort repertoires, a later analysis reported.

This CDR3 region has 12 residues. CDR1 LGHNA and CDR2 YNFKEQ come from the germline V gene. V was cut by 2 bases and J by 11 bases, with 12 bases left in between. Study-wide findings and caveats: Rare sequences made up most TCRs, while some public TCRs were found in many donors. As confirmed in vitro, three CMV-associated chains were specific for CMV antigens. Reported performance of the classifier showed diagnosis of cytomegalovirus status with high specificity and sensitivity.

Concerning this clone itself: Its antigen is currently unknown.

Produced via immunoSEQ multiplex PCR; TCRdb's table is partial and in-frame only. This repertoire shows some 250,000 clones, around 87% found once; its top ten account for roughly 0.4%. This TCR came from a woman younger than 35 in good health and CMV-seronegative. The chain uses TRBV4-2 and TRBJ1-1; D not resolved. Sample: PBMCs. For the CDR3, the DNA is TGTGCCAGCAGCCAACGGGAATACGACGCTTTCTTT. This sequence encodes CASSQREYDAFF.